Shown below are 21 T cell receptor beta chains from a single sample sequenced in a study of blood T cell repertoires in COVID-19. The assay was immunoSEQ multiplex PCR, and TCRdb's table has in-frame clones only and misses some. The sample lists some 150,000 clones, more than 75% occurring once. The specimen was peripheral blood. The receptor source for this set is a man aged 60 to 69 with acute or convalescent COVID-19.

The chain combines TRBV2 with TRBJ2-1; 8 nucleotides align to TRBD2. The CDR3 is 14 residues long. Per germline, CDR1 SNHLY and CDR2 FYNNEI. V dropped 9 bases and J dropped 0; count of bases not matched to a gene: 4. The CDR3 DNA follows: TGTGCCAGTGCGGGACTAGGCTCCTACAATGAGCAGTTCTTC. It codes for CASAGLGSYNEQFF.

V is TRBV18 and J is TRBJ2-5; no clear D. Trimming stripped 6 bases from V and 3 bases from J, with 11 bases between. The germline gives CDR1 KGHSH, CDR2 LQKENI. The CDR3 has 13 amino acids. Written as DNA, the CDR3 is TGTGCCAGCTCGAATTCACAGAAAGAGACCCAGTACTTC. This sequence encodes CASSNSQKETQYF.

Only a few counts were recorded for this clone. The DNA for the CDR3 is TGTGCCAGTAAGGGACAGGGGGCGCTTTTTGAGCAGTTCTTC. Its protein is CASKGQGALFEQFF. This chain joins TRBV19 and TRBJ2-1, with TRBD1 matching over 12 bases. Germline assignment: CDR1 LNHDA and CDR2 SQIVND (reference sequence). The trim removed 7 bases at V and 9 bases at J, leaving 7 bases unmatched. The CDR3 has 14 amino acids.

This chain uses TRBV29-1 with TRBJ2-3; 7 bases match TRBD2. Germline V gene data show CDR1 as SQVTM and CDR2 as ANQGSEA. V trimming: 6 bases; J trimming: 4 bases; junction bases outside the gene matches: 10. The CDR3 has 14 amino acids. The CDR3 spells CSVGGAGDPDTQYF. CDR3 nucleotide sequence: TGCAGCGTCGGCGGGGCGGGAGACCCAGATACGCAGTATTTT.

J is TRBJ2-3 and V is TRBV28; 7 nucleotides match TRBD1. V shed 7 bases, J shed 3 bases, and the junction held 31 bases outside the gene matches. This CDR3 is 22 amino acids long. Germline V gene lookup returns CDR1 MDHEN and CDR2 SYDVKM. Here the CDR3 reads CASTRPDRLSIPRTPRTDTQYF. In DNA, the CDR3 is TGTGCCAGCACCCGGCCGGACAGGTTATCAATACCTAGGACCCCAAGGACAGATACGCAGTATTTT.

The CDR3 sequence is CAWSVLLGQPQHF. CDR3 in DNA: TGTGCCTGGAGTGTATTACTAGGACAGCCCCAGCATTTT. The genes are TRBV30 and TRBJ1-5; D is ambiguous. V lost 0 bases and J 7 bases, leaving 10 bases between the germline ends. This CDR3 comprises 13 residues. CDR1 is GTSNPN and CDR2 is SVGIG in the germline V gene (reference sequence).

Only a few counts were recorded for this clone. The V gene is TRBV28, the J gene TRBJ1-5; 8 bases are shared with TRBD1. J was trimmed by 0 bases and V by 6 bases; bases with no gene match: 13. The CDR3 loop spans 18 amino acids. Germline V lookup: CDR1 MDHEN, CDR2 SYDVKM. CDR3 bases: TGTGCCAGCAGACCAGGACAGGGCTACTTCGATAGCAATCAGCCCCAGCATTTT. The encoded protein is CASRPGQGYFDSNQPQHF.

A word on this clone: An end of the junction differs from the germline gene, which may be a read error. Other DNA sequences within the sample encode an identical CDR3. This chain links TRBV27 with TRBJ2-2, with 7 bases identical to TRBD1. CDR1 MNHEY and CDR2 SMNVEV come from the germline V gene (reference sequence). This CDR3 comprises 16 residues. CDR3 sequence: CASSSGQAMNTGELFF. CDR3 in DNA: TGTGCCAGCAGTTCCGGACAGGCTATGAACACTGGGGAGCTGTTTTTT.

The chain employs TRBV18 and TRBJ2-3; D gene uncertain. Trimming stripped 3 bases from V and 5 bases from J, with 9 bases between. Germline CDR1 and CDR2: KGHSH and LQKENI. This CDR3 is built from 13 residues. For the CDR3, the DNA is TGTGCCAGCTCACCCCTACGCGGAGATACGCAGTATTTT. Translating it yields CASSPLRGDTQYF.

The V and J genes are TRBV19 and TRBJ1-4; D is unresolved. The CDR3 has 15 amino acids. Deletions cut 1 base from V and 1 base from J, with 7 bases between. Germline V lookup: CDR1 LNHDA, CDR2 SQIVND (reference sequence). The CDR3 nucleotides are TGTGCCAGTAGTATAGGCGGCCGAACTAATGAAAAACTGTTTTTT. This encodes CASSIGGRTNEKLFF.

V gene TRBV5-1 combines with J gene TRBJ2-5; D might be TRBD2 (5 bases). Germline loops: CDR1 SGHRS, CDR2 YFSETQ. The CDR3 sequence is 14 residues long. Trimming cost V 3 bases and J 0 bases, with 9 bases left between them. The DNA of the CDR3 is TGCGCCAGCAGCTCCGGGAATTACCAAGAGACCCAGTACTTC. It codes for CASSSGNYQETQYF.

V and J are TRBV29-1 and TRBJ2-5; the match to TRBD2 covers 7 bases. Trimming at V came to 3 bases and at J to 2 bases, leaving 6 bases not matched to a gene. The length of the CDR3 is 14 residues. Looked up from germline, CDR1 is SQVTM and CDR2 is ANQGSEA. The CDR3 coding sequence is TGCAGCGTTGAGACGGGAGCGGGACAAGAGACCCAGTACTTC. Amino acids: CSVETGAGQETQYF.

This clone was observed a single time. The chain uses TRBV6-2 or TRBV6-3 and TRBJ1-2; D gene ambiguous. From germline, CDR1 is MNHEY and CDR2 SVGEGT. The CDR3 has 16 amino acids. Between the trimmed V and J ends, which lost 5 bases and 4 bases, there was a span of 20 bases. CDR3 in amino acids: CASSLPPRGSTYGYTF. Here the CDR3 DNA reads TGTGCCAGCAGTCTACCCCCCCGCGGCAGTACCTATGGCTACACCTTC.

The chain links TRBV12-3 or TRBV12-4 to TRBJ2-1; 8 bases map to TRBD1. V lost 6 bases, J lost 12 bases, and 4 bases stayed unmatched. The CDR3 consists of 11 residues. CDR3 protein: CASSLGTGQFF. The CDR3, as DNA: TGTGCCAGCAGCCTAGGGACAGGGCAGTTCTTC.

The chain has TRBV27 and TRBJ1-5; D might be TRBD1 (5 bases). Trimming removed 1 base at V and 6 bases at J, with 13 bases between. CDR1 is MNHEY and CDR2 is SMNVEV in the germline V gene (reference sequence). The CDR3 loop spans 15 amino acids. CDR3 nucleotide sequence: TGTGCCAGCAGTTTATGGGGGGGTGGGAGTCAGCCCCAGCATTTT. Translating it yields CASSLWGGGSQPQHF.

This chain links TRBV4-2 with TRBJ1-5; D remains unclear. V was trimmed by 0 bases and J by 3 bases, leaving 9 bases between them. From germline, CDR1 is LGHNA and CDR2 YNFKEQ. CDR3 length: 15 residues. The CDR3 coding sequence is TGTGCCAGCAGCCAAGATGGGCAGATCAATCAGCCCCAGCATTTT. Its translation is CASSQDGQINQPQHF.

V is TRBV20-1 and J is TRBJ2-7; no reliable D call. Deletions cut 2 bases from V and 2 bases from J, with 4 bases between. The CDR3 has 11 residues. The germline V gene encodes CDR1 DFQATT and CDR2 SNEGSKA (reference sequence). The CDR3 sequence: CSARLAYEQYF. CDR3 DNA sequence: TGCAGTGCTAGACTTGCCTACGAGCAGTACTTC.

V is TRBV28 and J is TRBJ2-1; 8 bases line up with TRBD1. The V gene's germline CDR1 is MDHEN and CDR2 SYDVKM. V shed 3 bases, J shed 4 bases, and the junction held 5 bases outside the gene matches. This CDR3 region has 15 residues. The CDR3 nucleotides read TGTGCCAGCAGTTTTGGGCAGGGGGCTTACAATGAGCAGTTCTTC. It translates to CASSFGQGAYNEQFF.

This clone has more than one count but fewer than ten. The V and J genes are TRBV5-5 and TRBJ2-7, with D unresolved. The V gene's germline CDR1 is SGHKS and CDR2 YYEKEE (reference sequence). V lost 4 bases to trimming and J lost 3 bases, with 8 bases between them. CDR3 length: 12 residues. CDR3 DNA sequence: TGTGCCAGCAGCCGCCCGGGCTACGAGCAGTACTTC. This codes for CASSRPGYEQYF.

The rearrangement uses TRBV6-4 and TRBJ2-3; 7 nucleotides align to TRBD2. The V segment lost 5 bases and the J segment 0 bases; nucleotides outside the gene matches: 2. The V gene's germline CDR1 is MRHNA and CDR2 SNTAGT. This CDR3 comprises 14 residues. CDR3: CASSPGGSTDTQYF. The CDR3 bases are TGTGCCAGCAGTCCCGGGGGGAGCACAGATACGCAGTATTTT.

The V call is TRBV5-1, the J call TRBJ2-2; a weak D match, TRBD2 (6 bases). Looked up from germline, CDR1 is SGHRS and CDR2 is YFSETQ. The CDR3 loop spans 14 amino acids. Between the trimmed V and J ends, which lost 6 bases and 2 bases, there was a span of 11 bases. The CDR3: CASIRTINTGELFF. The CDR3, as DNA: TGCGCCAGCATCCGGACTATTAACACCGGGGAGCTGTTTTTT.